These T cell receptor beta chains were read from a single sample in a study of post-analysis software for immune sequencing data. TCRdb re-called the PCR reads through MiXCR, storing one row per CDR3 protein. The repertoire includes roughly 730,000 distinct CDR3 sequences, 25% to 30% of them detected once, and more than 0.55% sits in the top ten. Input material: blood. The receptors come from a girl between 10 and 17 years old with multiple sclerosis. The CDR3 runs from the conserved cysteine through the conserved F or W. The D gene is left open where the match is weak. Clone size is shown for a subset of rows, as once, few, many or a class of expanded clone.

size	D	V	J	DNA	CDR3
-	TRBD1	TRBV28	TRBJ2-7	TGTGCCAGCAGTAGGGGACAGTCTCTACGCGAGCAGTACTTC	CASSRGQSLREQYF
few	-	TRBV6-6	TRBJ1-6	TGTGCCAGCAGTCAGTTTGAACCTAATAATTCACCCCTCCACTTT	CASSQFEPNNSPLHF
-	-	TRBV29-1	TRBJ1-2	TGCAGCGGCCTGGGCAGCGTCTCTGGCTACACCTTC	CSGLGSVSGYTF
many	TRBD2	TRBV5-1	TRBJ2-1	TGTGCCAGCAGCTTAGGGACTAGCGGGAACAATGAGCAGTTCTTC	CASSLGTSGNNEQFF
-	TRBD2	TRBV29-1	TRBJ2-1	TGCAGCGTTGAAGAGACGGGAGGGGGCTACAATGAGCAGTTCTTC	CSVEETGGGYNEQFF
-	TRBD2	TRBV20-1	TRBJ2-1	TGCAGTGCTAGAAGACTAGCGGGAGACGGCTACAATGAGCAGTTCTTC	CSARRLAGDGYNEQFF
few	-	TRBV27	TRBJ2-5	TGTGCCAGCAGTTTATCTCTCAAAGAGACCCAGTACTTC	CASSLSLKETQYF
-	TRBD2	TRBV7-9	TRBJ2-1	TGTGCCAGCAGCCGCAGGGCTAGCGGGGGATACAATGAGCAGTTCTTC	CASSRRASGGYNEQFF
few	TRBD1	TRBV25-1	TRBJ1-1	TGTGCCAGCAGTGGGGCAGGGGGCGGATTTACTGGGACTGAAGCTTTCTTT	CASSGAGGGFTGTEAFF
-	TRBD1	TRBV15	TRBJ2-3	TGTGCCACCAGCAGCACGAGACAGGGTGTTGGCACAGATACGCAGTATTTT	CATSSTRQGVGTDTQYF
-	-	TRBV11-2	TRBJ2-2	TGTGCCAGCAGCCATGACCCCAATACCGGGGAGCTGTTTTTT	CASSHDPNTGELFF
many	TRBD1	TRBV6-2/TRBV6-3	TRBJ2-7	TGTGCCAGCCGACAGTATACCGGGACAGGCTACGAGCAGTACTTC	CASRQYTGTGYEQYF
-	-	TRBV7-8	TRBJ1-2	TGTGCCAGCAGCGCCCGTCAGGGGCCAAATTATGGCTACACCTTC	CASSARQGPNYGYTF
-	-	TRBV5-6	TRBJ1-5	TGTGCCAGCAGCCTCCGTTTATCGAGGGCAGGGAATCAGCCCCAGCATTTT	CASSLRLSRAGNQPQHF
few	TRBD2	TRBV7-9	TRBJ2-3	TGTGCCAGCAGCTGGGGACTAGCGCCAGATACGCAGTATTTT	CASSWGLAPDTQYF
few	-	TRBV20-1	TRBJ2-7	TGCAGTGCTGGGGGGATTCCGGGAACAGCCTCCTACGAGCAGTACTTC	CSAGGIPGTASYEQYF
-	-	TRBV20-1	TRBJ2-7	TGCAGTGCTAGAGATCCCCGGGGGCCCTACGAGCAGTACTTC	CSARDPRGPYEQYF
-	TRBD1	TRBV29-1	TRBJ1-1	TGCAGCGCGGGGACAGCTATGAACACTGAAGCTTTCTTT	CSAGTAMNTEAFF
-	TRBD2	TRBV6-6	TRBJ2-1	TGTGCCAGCAGACTGAGCGGGGGGACCTACAATGAGCAGTTCTTC	CASRLSGGTYNEQFF
few	-	TRBV6-2/TRBV6-3	TRBJ2-5	TGTGCCAGCAGTTCGACAGGGAGGATCCAAGAGACCCAGTACTTC	CASSSTGRIQETQYF
few	-	TRBV24-1	TRBJ1-5	TGTGCCACCAGTAACCCGGGGGGCAATCAGCCCCAGCATTTT	CATSNPGGNQPQHF
-	-	TRBV6-5	TRBJ2-3	TGTGCCAGCAGCCCCCGGACAGCTTACACAGATACGCAGTATTTT	CASSPRTAYTDTQYF
-	-	TRBV6-1	TRBJ2-5	TGTGCCAGCAGTCGAGGGACCGAGACCCAGTACTTC	CASSRGTETQYF
once	TRBD1	TRBV7-9	TRBJ1-5	TGTGCCAGCAGCCCGACAGGGCTTGATCAGCCCCAGCATTTT	CASSPTGLDQPQHF
-	-	TRBV20-1	TRBJ1-4	TGCAGTGCTTGGGGGAGCACGGGAGAAAAACTGTTTTTT	CSAWGSTGEKLFF
few	TRBD1	TRBV20-1	TRBJ1-4	TGCAGTGCTAGAGAGACAGGGGGTGTTGAAAAACTGTTTTTT	CSARETGGVEKLFF
many	-	TRBV7-2	TRBJ1-5	TGTGCCAGCAGCGGAAGTAATCAGCCCCAGCATTTT	CASSGSNQPQHF
-	TRBD1	TRBV28	TRBJ2-7	TGTGCCAGCAGTCCTAACAGGGGTTGGGGCGAGCAGTACTTC	CASSPNRGWGEQYF
-	-	TRBV5-1	TRBJ1-1	TGCGCCAGCAGCTTGCTTCCCGCAGGATCAGCTGAAGCTTTCTTT	CASSLLPAGSAEAFF
few	-	TRBV9	TRBJ2-1	TGTGCCAGCAACGAGCACCTGGGGAGTGAGCAGTTCTTC	CASNEHLGSEQFF
few	-	TRBV4-1	TRBJ2-1	TGCGCCAGCAGCCCCGCCATCCCCAGGATCTACAATGAGCAGTTCTTC	CASSPAIPRIYNEQFF
-	-	TRBV5-1	TRBJ2-5	TGCGCCAGCAGAAACACTGACGGCCAAGAGACCCAGTACTTC	CASRNTDGQETQYF
few	-	TRBV28	TRBJ1-2	TGTGCCAGCAGTTTCGGGTCCCCCAGGTCCAACTATGGCTACACCTTC	CASSFGSPRSNYGYTF
-	-	TRBV7-9	TRBJ2-7	TGTGCCAGCAGCTTAGCCCAGAGCTCCTACGAGCAGTACTTC	CASSLAQSSYEQYF
-	TRBD2	TRBV10-3	TRBJ2-5	TGTGCCATCGGCGCTAGCGGGGGGCGCGAGACCCAGTACTTC	CAIGASGGRETQYF
-	-	TRBV24-1	TRBJ2-3	TGTGCCACCAGTGAGCGGAGGACTTTTACAGATACGCAGTATTTT	CATSERRTFTDTQYF
few	-	TRBV27	TRBJ1-2	TGTGCCAGCAGTTTTACAGGACCTCCTGCCTATGGCTACACCTTC	CASSFTGPPAYGYTF
few	-	TRBV6-6	TRBJ1-2	TGTGCCAGCAGTTACGGGGAACGAGACCGGGGCTACACCTTC	CASSYGERDRGYTF
-	-	TRBV7-8	TRBJ1-6	TGTGCCAGCAGCTTAGACCTCGCTGGTTCACCCCTCCACTTT	CASSLDLAGSPLHF
few	-	TRBV6-5	TRBJ2-7	TGTGCCAGCAGTTGGGTCGCAGGTCGGGAGCAGTACTTC	CASSWVAGREQYF
few	-	TRBV3-1	TRBJ2-2	TGTGCCAGCAGCCAACGGGGATTTCACACCGGGGAGCTGTTTTTT	CASSQRGFHTGELFF
once	-	TRBV6-4	TRBJ1-4	TGTGCCAGCAGTGACGCCGAGAAAGCAACTAATGAAAAACTGTTTTTT	CASSDAEKATNEKLFF
many	TRBD2	TRBV29-1	TRBJ2-7	TGCAGCGTGAACGGGCTAGCGGGAACGACCTCCTACGAGCAGTACTTC	CSVNGLAGTTSYEQYF
many	TRBD2	TRBV29-1	TRBJ2-1	TGCAGCGTTGTTTGGCTAGCGGGAGGGTCCTACAATGAGCAGTTCTTC	CSVVWLAGGSYNEQFF
-	-	TRBV20-1	TRBJ1-5	TGCAGTGCTATACGATCGGTGGGGGCTGATCAGCCCCAGCATTTT	CSAIRSVGADQPQHF
-	-	TRBV20-1	TRBJ1-1	TGCAGTGCTAGCCTCAGGAGGAGCGCTGAAGCTTTCTTT	CSASLRRSAEAFF
-	TRBD2	TRBV12-3/TRBV12-4	TRBJ2-1	TGTGCCAGCAGTCCTTCTGAGGGTGGGAGGGGATACAATGAGCAGTTCTTC	CASSPSEGGRGYNEQFF
-	TRBD1	TRBV6-5	TRBJ1-1	TGTGCCAGCAGTTCCACAGGGGGCCTCGCCACTGAAGCTTTCTTT	CASSSTGGLATEAFF
many	-	TRBV29-1	TRBJ2-7	TGCAGCGCCGGACTGAGCTACGAGCAGTACTTC	CSAGLSYEQYF
-	-	TRBV5-1	TRBJ1-4	TGCGCCAGCAGCCTTACCGGGACGTTGGATGAAAAACTGTTTTTT	CASSLTGTLDEKLFF
-	-	TRBV9	TRBJ2-6	TGTGCCAGCAGCACTACGCCGGGACGGATCTCTGGGGCCAACGTCCTGACTTTC	CASSTTPGRISGANVLTF
once	-	TRBV7-9	TRBJ2-4	TGTGCCAGCACCGAGGACGGATTAGCCAAAAACATTCGGTACTTC	CASTEDGLAKNIRYF
-	-	TRBV7-2	TRBJ2-1	TGTGCCAGCAGCCAACCCGACAGGTACAATGAGCAGTTCTTC	CASSQPDRYNEQFF
-	TRBD1	TRBV5-1	TRBJ1-2	TGCGCCAGCAGCCTCCCGGGACAGGCGACGACCGGCTACACCTTC	CASSLPGQATTGYTF
-	-	TRBV28	TRBJ2-7	TGTGTCAGCGGCCCCTTGGGGGGCGAGCAGTACTTC	CVSGPLGGEQYF